Below, 23 T cell receptor beta chains from the same sample are listed, as sequenced in a study of tumour-infiltrating T cells in Burkitt lymphoma. Libraries were prepared by immunoSEQ multiplex PCR; TCRdb keeps only in-frame clonotypes and omits some of them. The sample has some 15,000 clones; roughly 80% are singletons. The sequenced material came from tumor tissue. The receptors were gathered from a human donor with diffuse large B-cell lymphoma.

This rearrangement joins TRBV6-4 to TRBJ1-1; D gene ambiguous. Trimming stripped 2 bases from V and 1 base from J, with 5 bases between. Germline CDR1 reads MRHNA; CDR2 reads SNTAGT. The CDR3 totals 13 residues. CDR3 DNA: TGTGCCAGCAGTGACACAGCGAACACTGAAGCTTTCTTT. Translation gives CASSDTANTEAFF.

The gene calls are TRBV6-6 and TRBJ2-7; D is unresolved. V was pared by 2 bases and J by 1 base, with 6 bases between. Germline V gene data show CDR1 as MNHNY and CDR2 as SVGAGI (reference sequence). This CDR3 is 13 amino acids long. CDR3 in DNA: TGTGCCAGCAGTTACGGAGAGTCCTACGAGCAGTACTTC. Its protein is CASSYGESYEQYF.

The rearrangement links TRBV7-2 to TRBJ2-3, with 8 bases matching TRBD2. The CDR3 consists of 13 residues. CDR1 is SGHTA, CDR2 FQGNSA, per germline. V dropped 4 bases and J dropped 8; count of bases not matched to a gene: 5. The CDR3 nucleotides are TGTGCCAGCAGCTCCGGGGGGGCAGGTACGCAGTATTTT. Its protein product is CASSSGGAGTQYF.

The V and J genes are TRBV9 and TRBJ2-1; TRBD2 aligns across 8 bases. Germline V gene lookup returns CDR1 SGDLS and CDR2 YYNGEE. The junction had 6 bases not matched to a gene; V was cut back by 0 bases and J by 7 bases. The CDR3 runs 15 residues. Written as DNA, the CDR3 is TGTGCCAGCAGCGTAGGAGCGGGAGACGGAAATGAGCAGTTCTTC. Encoded protein: CASSVGAGDGNEQFF.

This clone showed up just a few times. Different DNA sequences within this sample yield the same CDR3. CDR3 nucleotide sequence: TGTGCCAGCAGCTTGGGCAGCTTTTTAAACACCGGGGAGCTGTTTTTT. Translation gives CASSLGSFLNTGELFF. V gene TRBV5-4 combines with J gene TRBJ2-2, with D uncertain. Trimming left V 0 bases short and J 2 bases short, with 11 bases between. Germline loops: CDR1 SGHNT, CDR2 YYREEE (reference sequence). This CDR3 comprises 16 residues.

This rearrangement joins TRBV5-4 to TRBJ1-1, with D unclear. This CDR3 is 13 amino acids long. V shed 0 bases and J shed 6 bases, with 9 bases lying between them. Per the germline V gene, CDR1 is SGHNT and CDR2 is YYREEE (reference sequence). The CDR3 loop is CASSLDPGAEAFF. CDR3 DNA sequence: TGTGCCAGCAGCTTGGATCCCGGGGCTGAAGCTTTCTTT. The variable domain in full, with the rest retrieved from reference TRBV5-4 and TRBJ1-1, is ETGVTQSPTHLIKTRGQQVTLRCSSQSGHNTVSWYQQALGQGPQFIFQYYREEENGRGNFPPRFSGLQFPNYSSELNVNALELDDSALYLCASSLDPGAEAFFGQGTRLTVV.

This sequence joins TRBV12-5 and TRBJ1-5, with a possible D match to TRBD1 (6 bases). V was clipped by 2 bases and J by 5 bases, with 22 bases between them. The CDR3 length is 18 residues. Germline V CDR1 and CDR2: LGHNT, FRNRAP. Written as DNA, the CDR3 is TGTGCTAGTGGTTTGTTCGGGGATAGGGACAAGGGCGATCAGCCCCAGCATTTT. It codes for CASGLFGDRDKGDQPQHF.

This rearrangement joins TRBV5-6 to TRBJ1-2; the D is unclear. In germline, CDR1 is SGHDT, CDR2 YYEEEE. Trimming took 3 bases from V and 4 from J, leaving 16 bases between them. The CDR3 length is 15 residues. DNA of the CDR3: TGTGCCAGCAGCTACAACCTCAGGTTACGCTATGGCTACACCTTC. It specifies CASSYNLRLRYGYTF.

Of note for this clone: This sample also contains other DNA sequences that code for the same CDR3. The chain carries TRBV25-1 and TRBJ2-3; D unclear. Trimming shortened V by 1 base and J by 4 bases, and 3 bases separated the two germline ends. CDR1 MGHDK and CDR2 SYGVNS come from the germline V gene. This CDR3 is 12 amino acids long. The CDR3 loop is CASSEFPDTQYF. The CDR3 DNA follows: TGTGCCAGCAGTGAATTCCCAGATACGCAGTATTTT.

The gene calls are TRBV29-1 and TRBJ1-2; D might be TRBD1 (6 bases). The CDR3 is made up of 12 amino acids. Germline V gene sequence: CDR1 SQVTM, CDR2 ANQGSEA. V lost 7 bases and J 6 bases, leaving 15 bases between the germline ends. The CDR3 reads CSAGTLSDGYTF. Written as DNA, the CDR3 is TGCAGCGCCGGGACATTGTCTGATGGCTACACCTTC.

The rearrangement links TRBV10-3 to TRBJ2-4, with 7 bases matching TRBD1. V shed 0 bases and J 1 base; nucleotides not matched to a gene: 3. Germline loops: CDR1 ENHRY, CDR2 SYGVKD. This CDR3 is built from 16 residues. The chain's CDR3 is CAISESDRVAKNIQYF. In DNA, the CDR3 is TGTGCCATCAGTGAGTCCGACAGGGTGGCCAAAAACATTCAGTACTTC.

This clone was recorded only once. The chain combines TRBV9 with TRBJ2-1; TRBD1 might be the D (5 bases). V lost 3 bases to trimming and J lost 10 bases, with 17 bases between them. Germline V gene data show CDR1 as SGDLS and CDR2 as YYNGEE. This CDR3 has 14 residues. CDR3 amino acids: CASSALLTVSEQFF. The CDR3 bases are TGTGCCAGCAGCGCTCTCTTGACAGTGTCAGAGCAGTTCTTC.

A few counts support this clone. The CDR3 nucleotides are TGTGCCAGCTCACCACCTAGTAACAATGAGCAGTTCTTC. It yields the protein CASSPPSNNEQFF. The V gene is TRBV18, the J gene TRBJ2-1; D is undetermined. With 0 bases removed from V and 5 bases from J, the gap between germline ends came to 5 bases. The CDR3 consists of 13 residues. The V gene's germline CDR1 is KGHSH and CDR2 LQKENI.

The chain has TRBV7-3 and TRBJ1-1; a weak D match, TRBD1 (5 bases). In germline, CDR1 is SGHTA, CDR2 FQGTGA. The V end was cut by 3 bases, the J end by 10 bases, with 15 bases between. This CDR3 comprises 13 residues. The CDR3 DNA reads TGTGCCAGCAGCTTCGGGACTTCCGGGCGAGCTTTCTTT. As protein: CASSFGTSGRAFF.

This chain links TRBV6-4 with TRBJ2-1; no clear D gene. V lost 2 bases, J lost 6 bases, and 8 bases lay in between. There are 13 residues in the CDR3. Looked up from germline, CDR1 is MRHNA and CDR2 is SNTAGT. The CDR3 sequence: CASSDLVRNEQFF. The CDR3 bases are TGTGCCAGCAGTGACCTCGTGCGCAATGAGCAGTTCTTC.

The chain has TRBV15 and TRBJ1-4, with TRBD1 identical over 8 bases. Trimming took 5 bases from V and 7 from J; bases not matched to a gene: 9. Germline loops: CDR1 LNHNV, CDR2 YYDKDF (reference sequence). The CDR3 totals 15 residues. The CDR3 bases are TGTGCCACCAGCGGCGATACAGGGGGGGGTGAAAAACTGTTTTTT. It specifies CATSGDTGGGEKLFF.

The chain combines TRBV6-5 with TRBJ1-1, with a tentative D call TRBD1 (6 bases). Trimming took 2 bases from V and 7 from J, leaving 11 bases between them. The CDR3 covers 13 residues. The germline V gene encodes CDR1 MNHEY and CDR2 SVGAGI. The CDR3 sequence: CASSYQGQGEAFF. The DNA of the CDR3 is TGTGCCAGCAGTTACCAGGGGCAGGGTGAAGCTTTCTTT.

This clone came up a few times. The chain employs TRBV6-5 and TRBJ2-3; 7 positions agree with TRBD2. CDR1 and CDR2 (germline): MNHEY, SVGAGI. Trimming cost V 4 bases and J 11 bases; bases outside gene matches: 9. This CDR3 is built from 13 residues. CDR3 in amino acids: CASSLGPGGLQYF. Here the CDR3 DNA reads TGTGCCAGCAGTTTAGGACCGGGGGGACTGCAGTATTTT.

The CDR3 bases are TGTGCCAGCAGTTTACAGGGGAATGAGCAGTTCTTC. This gives the protein CASSLQGNEQFF. V usage is TRBV27 and J usage is TRBJ2-1; D may be TRBD1 (6 bases). CDR3 length: 12 residues. With 2 bases removed from V and 7 bases from J, the gap between germline ends came to 6 bases. CDR1 and CDR2 from the germline V gene are MNHEY and SMNVEV (reference sequence).

This chain links TRBV7-9 with TRBJ2-7; 10 positions agree with TRBD1. The length of the CDR3 is 13 residues. V lost 5 bases and J lost 5; bases outside the gene matches: 3. Germline CDR1 and CDR2: SEHNR and FQNEAQ (reference sequence). The CDR3 reads CASSQTGGNEQYF. The CDR3 bases are TGTGCCAGCAGCCAGACAGGGGGCAACGAGCAGTACTTC.

This rearrangement joins TRBV5-6 to TRBJ2-3; a weak D match, TRBD2 (6 bases). V dropped 2 bases and J dropped 7 bases, with 14 bases sitting between them. CDR1 and CDR2 (germline): SGHDT, YYEEEE. CDR3 size: 14 residues. The CDR3 nucleotides read TGTGCCAGCAGCTTTGGATCACGGGGGTATACGCAGTATTTT. It is translated as CASSFGSRGYTQYF.

This sequence joins TRBV2 and TRBJ1-2, with 8 nucleotides matching TRBD1. Germline lookup yields CDR1 SNHLY and CDR2 FYNNEI. This CDR3 has 16 residues. The junction had 8 bases not matched to a gene; V was cut back by 0 bases and J by 5 bases. CDR3 in amino acids: CASSEAGTGKFYGYTF. The CDR3 DNA reads TGTGCCAGCAGTGAAGCAGGGACAGGAAAGTTTTATGGCTACACCTTC. The variable domain in full, completed from reference TRBV2 and TRBJ1-2, reads EPEVTQTPSHQVTQMGQEVILRCVPISNHLYFYWYRQILGQKVEFLVSFYNNEISEKSEIFDDQFSVERPDGSNFTLKIRSTKLEDSAMYFCASSEAGTGKFYGYTFGSGTRLTVV.

The V and J genes are TRBV14 and TRBJ2-1; 8 bases fit TRBD2. The CDR3 totals 16 residues. The V gene end was trimmed by 4 bases and the J gene end by 0 bases; junction bases not matched to a gene: 5. The germline CDR1 and CDR2 sequences are SGHDN and FVKESK. In nucleotides, the CDR3 is TGTGCCAGCAGCCCCATCAGCGGGAGCTCCTACAATGAGCAGTTCTTC. Its protein product is CASSPISGSSYNEQFF.